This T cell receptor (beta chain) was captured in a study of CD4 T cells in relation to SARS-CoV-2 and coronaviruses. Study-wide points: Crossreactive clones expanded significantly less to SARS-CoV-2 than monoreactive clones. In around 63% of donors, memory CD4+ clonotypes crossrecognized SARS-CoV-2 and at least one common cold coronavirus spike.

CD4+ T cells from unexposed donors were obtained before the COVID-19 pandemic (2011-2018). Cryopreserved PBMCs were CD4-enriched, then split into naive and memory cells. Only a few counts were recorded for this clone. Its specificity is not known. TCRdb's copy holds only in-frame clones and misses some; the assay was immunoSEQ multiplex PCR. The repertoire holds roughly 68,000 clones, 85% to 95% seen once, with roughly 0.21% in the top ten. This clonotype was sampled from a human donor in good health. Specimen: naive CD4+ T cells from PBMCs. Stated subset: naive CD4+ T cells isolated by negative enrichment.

The CDR3, as DNA: TGTGCCAGCAGCCAGGGGGTGTACACTGAAGCTTTCTTT. Translating gives CASSQGVYTEAFF. The V gene is TRBV6-6, the J gene TRBJ1-1, with 7 bases matching TRBD1. Germline V gives CDR1 MNHNY, CDR2 SVGAGI (reference sequence). The CDR3 contains 13 residues. The trim removed 6 bases at V and 3 bases at J, leaving 4 bases unmatched.